The rows below give T cell receptor beta chains drawn from one sample of a study of shared clonotypes between healthy human individuals. Sequencing was performed with immunoSEQ multiplex PCR; in TCRdb, only in-frame clones are kept and a portion is missing. The repertoire holds about 510,000 clones, with almost 80% as singletons. Sequenced sample: PBMCs. These receptors originate from a woman aged 40 to 50 in good health. Some clones in this sample may be carry-over from other donors' samples. Each CDR3 is given with its conserved first and last residue. Each record gives: V gene, J gene, clone size, D gene, CDR3 protein, CDR3 DNA. A D gene is named only where the DNA matches it firmly. The size of a clone is reported for some rows only, either as once, few or many, or as a class for expanded clones.

>TRBV29-1|TRBJ2-7|NA|TRBD2
CSVRTSGSYEQYF
TGCAGCGTTAGGACTAGCGGGAGTTACGAGCAGTACTTC
>TRBV2|TRBJ2-2|NA|NA
CASSILTLTTGELFF
TGTGCCAGCAGCATCCTAACACTGACCACCGGGGAGCTGTTTTTT
>TRBV6-1|TRBJ2-1|NA|NA
CASSDVVGRSSYNEQFF
TGTGCCAGCAGTGATGTAGTGGGGCGGAGCTCCTACAATGAGCAGTTCTTC
>TRBV6-5|TRBJ2-7|many|NA
CATKGRGPSREQYF
TGTGCCACCAAGGGCAGGGGCCCTTCTCGCGAGCAGTACTTC
>TRBV7-8|TRBJ1-1|NA|NA
CASSNRGVETEAFF
TGTGCCAGCAGCAACCGCGGGGTGGAGACTGAAGCTTTCTTT
>TRBV7-3|TRBJ2-7|NA|NA
CASSAFDGYEQYF
TGTGCCAGCAGCGCCTTCGACGGATACGAGCAGTACTTC
>TRBV6-5|TRBJ2-7|NA|TRBD1
CASSTRQGSTYEQYF
TGTGCCAGCAGTACCCGACAGGGCTCAACCTACGAGCAGTACTTC
>TRBV19|TRBJ2-7|NA|TRBD1
CASSTGQGPYEQYF
TGTGCCAGTAGTACCGGACAGGGACCCTACGAGCAGTACTTC
>TRBV2|TRBJ2-1|NA|NA
CASSERDGEQFF
TGTGCCAGCAGCGAACGGGACGGTGAGCAGTTCTTC
>TRBV6-5|TRBJ2-7|NA|TRBD2
CASTSTSGNYEQYF
TGTGCCAGCACGTCAACTAGCGGCAACTACGAGCAGTACTTC
>TRBV7-6|TRBJ2-1|NA|NA
CASSLVRTNYNEQFF
TGTGCCAGCAGCTTAGTACGGACTAACTACAATGAGCAGTTCTTC
>TRBV7-8|TRBJ2-5|NA|NA
CASSLQARGALETQYF
TGTGCCAGCAGCTTACAGGCGCGCGGGGCCTTAGAGACCCAGTACTTC
>TRBV6-6|TRBJ1-1|few|NA
CASSATAPEAFF
TGTGCCAGCAGTGCGACAGCTCCTGAAGCTTTCTTT
>TRBV2|TRBJ2-7|NA|NA
CASSVRSRSAHEQYF
TGTGCCAGCAGTGTTCGCTCCCGCTCTGCCCACGAGCAGTACTTC
>TRBV5-1|TRBJ2-5|NA|TRBD1
CASSSGQGNQETQYF
TGCGCCAGCAGCTCGGGACAGGGGAACCAAGAGACCCAGTACTTC
>TRBV30|TRBJ2-3|NA|NA
CAWYTQGDTQYF
TGTGCCTGGTACACACAGGGAGATACGCAGTATTTT
>TRBV19|TRBJ2-7|NA|TRBD2
CASRASGTYEQYF
TGTGCCAGTAGGGCTAGCGGGACCTACGAGCAGTACTTC
>TRBV19|TRBJ1-1|NA|NA
CASSIWGWAEAFF
TGTGCCAGTAGTATATGGGGTTGGGCTGAAGCTTTCTTT
>TRBV7-9|TRBJ2-7|few|NA
CASSLQSYEQYF
TGTGCCAGCAGCCTACAGTCGTACGAGCAGTACTTC
>TRBV19|TRBJ1-5|few|NA
CASSRHLNSNQPQHF
TGTGCCAGTAGTCGACACTTAAATAGCAATCAGCCCCAGCATTTT
>TRBV18|TRBJ1-2|NA|NA
CASSPQKVNYGYTF
TGTGCCAGCTCACCCCAGAAAGTAAACTATGGCTACACCTTC
>TRBV15|TRBJ2-3|NA|TRBD2
CATSNLAVTDTQYF
TGTGCCACCAGCAACCTAGCGGTCACAGATACGCAGTATTTT
>TRBV7-2|TRBJ2-1|NA|NA
CASSQGGSSYNEQFF
TGTGCCAGCAGCCAGGGGGGGAGCTCCTACAATGAGCAGTTCTTC
>TRBV5-8|TRBJ2-5|few|NA
CASSPWEETQYF
TGTGCCAGCAGCCCGTGGGAGGAGACCCAGTACTTC
>TRBV7-2|TRBJ1-2|NA|NA
CASSSTGRNYGYTF
TGTGCCAGCAGCTCGACAGGTAGAAACTATGGCTACACCTTC
>TRBV7-2|TRBJ2-7|NA|TRBD2
CASSFSVGTSGSHEQYF
TGTGCCAGCAGCTTTAGCGTTGGGACTAGCGGGAGCCACGAGCAGTACTTC
>TRBV28|TRBJ2-7|NA|NA
CASRATDIYEQYF
TGTGCCAGCAGAGCCACGGATATCTACGAGCAGTACTTC
>TRBV11-2|TRBJ2-2|NA|TRBD2
CASSLAGEAGELFF
TGTGCCAGCAGCTTGGCGGGAGAGGCCGGGGAGCTGTTTTTT
>TRBV9|TRBJ1-2|few|NA
CASSFDGDNYGYTF
TGTGCCAGCAGCTTCGACGGAGATAACTATGGCTACACCTTC
>TRBV19|TRBJ2-1|NA|TRBD2
CASSTRTSGSYNEQFF
TGTGCCAGTAGTACGCGTACTAGCGGGTCCTACAATGAGCAGTTCTTC
>TRBV6-1|TRBJ2-7|NA|TRBD1
CASSHSGTGYYEQYF
TGTGCCAGCAGCCATTCCGGGACAGGATATTACGAGCAGTACTTC
>TRBV2|TRBJ2-7|NA|NA
CASSPRWGAYEQYF
TGTGCCAGCAGTCCCCGGTGGGGGGCCTACGAGCAGTACTTC
>TRBV6-1|TRBJ1-6|NA|NA
CASSEWGANSPLHF
TGTGCCAGCAGTGAATGGGGGGCGAATTCACCCCTCCACTTT
>TRBV7-6|TRBJ2-1|NA|NA
CASSPRPGAYNEQFF
TGTGCCAGCAGCCCCCGCCCCGGGGCCTACAATGAGCAGTTCTTC
>TRBV9|TRBJ2-5|NA|TRBD2
CASSVGSGRTQETQYF
TGTGCCAGCAGCGTAGGGTCCGGGAGGACCCAAGAGACCCAGTACTTC
>TRBV7-2|TRBJ2-1|NA|TRBD2
CASSLVGTSGTNEQFF
TGTGCCAGCAGCTTAGTAGGGACTAGCGGGACAAATGAGCAGTTCTTC
>TRBV27|TRBJ2-7|NA|TRBD2
CASSPTTSGPSYEQYF
TGTGCCAGCAGCCCGACCACTAGCGGACCTTCCTACGAGCAGTACTTC
>TRBV27|TRBJ2-7|few|NA
CASSWTVSSYEQYF
TGTGCCAGCAGTTGGACAGTGAGCTCCTACGAGCAGTACTTC
>TRBV27|TRBJ1-1|NA|NA
CASSRGPMSTEAFF
TGTGCCAGCAGTAGGGGACCGATGTCCACTGAAGCTTTCTTT
>TRBV30|TRBJ1-1|NA|NA
CAWSVSVNTEAFF
TGTGCCTGGAGTGTTTCAGTGAACACTGAAGCTTTCTTT
>TRBV2|TRBJ2-1|NA|TRBD2
CASRLAFYNEQFF
TGTGCCAGCAGACTAGCGTTCTACAATGAGCAGTTCTTC
>TRBV25-1|TRBJ2-7|few|NA
CASSRTTGPYEQYF
TGTGCCAGCAGTAGGACGACAGGTCCCTACGAGCAGTACTTC
>TRBV11-2|TRBJ2-3|NA|NA
CASSLGTDTQYF
TGTGCCAGCAGCTTGGGGACAGATACGCAGTATTTT
>TRBV28|TRBJ1-4|NA|NA
CASSLRRGGTNEKLFF
TGTGCCAGCAGTCTTCGACGGGGAGGAACTAATGAAAAACTGTTTTTT
>TRBV19|TRBJ2-1|NA|TRBD2
CASSIVAGVGNEQFF
TGTGCCAGTAGTATTGTAGCGGGAGTGGGAAATGAGCAGTTCTTC
>TRBV11-2|TRBJ2-6|NA|NA
CASSLVLTGANVLTF
TGTGCCAGCAGCTTAGTCTTAACTGGGGCCAACGTCCTGACTTTC